This entry lists 4 T cell receptor beta chains sequenced from one sample in a study of response to subunit inactivated influenza vaccine. TCRdb analysed the RT-PCR reads with MiXCR anew, one entry per CDR3 protein. The sample shows fewer than 400,000 distinct CDR3 sequences, 21% of them seen only once. This specimen consisted of PBMCs from blood, obtained 21 months after vaccination. Receptor source: a man in his fifties or sixties who received an inactivated influenza vaccine.

The chain couples TRBV5-1 to TRBJ2-2; D not resolved. The V gene lost 0 bases and the J gene lost 2 bases, with 11 bases spanning the gap. The CDR3 runs 16 residues. The germline gives CDR1 SGHRS, CDR2 YFSETQ. The CDR3 nucleotides are TGCGCCAGCAGCTTGGCCGTAATGGTTAACACCGGGGAGCTGTTTTTT. The encoded protein is CASSLAVMVNTGELFF.

The chain has TRBV15 and TRBJ2-1, with D hard to call. Germline loops: CDR1 LNHNV, CDR2 YYDKDF (reference sequence). V lost 9 bases and J lost 4, with 7 bases in between. This CDR3 is built from 11 residues. The CDR3 loop reads CATRSYNEQFF. The CDR3 region has the DNA TGTGCCACGCGGAGTTACAATGAGCAGTTCTTC.

The chain uses TRBV7-9 and TRBJ1-4; D is possibly TRBD1 (5 bases). Germline CDR1 reads SEHNR; CDR2 reads FQNEAQ (reference sequence). This CDR3 has 16 residues. The V and J ends lost 5 bases and 2 bases respectively, with 15 bases between them. The CDR3 protein is CASSPTREGTNEKLFF. The CDR3 DNA sequence: TGTGCCAGCAGCCCGACCCGGGAGGGGACTAATGAAAAACTGTTTTTT.

This clonotype was observed many times. V and J are TRBV15 and TRBJ1-5; possibly TRBD1 for D (6 bases). Germline V CDR1 and CDR2: LNHNV, YYDKDF (reference sequence). The CDR3 consists of 16 residues. The V end lost 0 bases, the J end lost 1 base, and 10 bases lay between the germline ends. CDR3 coding DNA: TGTGCCACCAGCAGAGATGGGGGGCTCAGCAATCAGCCCCAGCATTTT. Encoded protein: CATSRDGGLSNQPQHF.